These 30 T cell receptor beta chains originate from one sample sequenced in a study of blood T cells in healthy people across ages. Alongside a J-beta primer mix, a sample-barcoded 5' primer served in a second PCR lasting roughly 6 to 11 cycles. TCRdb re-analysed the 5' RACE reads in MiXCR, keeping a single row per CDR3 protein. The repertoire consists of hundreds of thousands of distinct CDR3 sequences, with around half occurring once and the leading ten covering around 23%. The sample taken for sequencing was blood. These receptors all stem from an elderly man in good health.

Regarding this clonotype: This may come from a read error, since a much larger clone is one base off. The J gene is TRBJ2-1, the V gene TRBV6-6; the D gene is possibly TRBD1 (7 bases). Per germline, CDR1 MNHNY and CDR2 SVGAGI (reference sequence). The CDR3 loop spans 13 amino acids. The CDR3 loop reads CAGRGAGNNEQFF. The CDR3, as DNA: TGTGCCGGCAGGGGGGCGGGGAACAATGAGCAGTTCTTC.

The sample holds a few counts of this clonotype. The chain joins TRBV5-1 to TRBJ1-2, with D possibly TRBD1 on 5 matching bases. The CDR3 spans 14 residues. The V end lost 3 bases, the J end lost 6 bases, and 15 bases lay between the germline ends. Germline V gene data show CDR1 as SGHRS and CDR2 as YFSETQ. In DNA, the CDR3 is TGCGCCAGCAGCTACCCTTTGGACAAAGATGGCTACACCTTC. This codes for CASSYPLDKDGYTF.

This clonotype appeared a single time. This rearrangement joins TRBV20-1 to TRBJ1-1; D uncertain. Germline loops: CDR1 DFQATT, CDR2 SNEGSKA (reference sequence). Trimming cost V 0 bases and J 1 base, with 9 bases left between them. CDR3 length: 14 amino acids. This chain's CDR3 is CSARDRGGNTEAFF. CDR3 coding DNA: TGCAGTGCTAGAGATAGAGGCGGGAACACTGAAGCTTTCTTT.

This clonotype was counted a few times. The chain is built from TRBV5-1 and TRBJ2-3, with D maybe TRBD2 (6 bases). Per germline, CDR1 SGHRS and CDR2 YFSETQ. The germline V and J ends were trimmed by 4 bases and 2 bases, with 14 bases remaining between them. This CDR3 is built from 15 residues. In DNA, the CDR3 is TGCGCCAGCAGCCCTACCGGAGGGATCACAGATACGCAGTATTTT. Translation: CASSPTGGITDTQYF.

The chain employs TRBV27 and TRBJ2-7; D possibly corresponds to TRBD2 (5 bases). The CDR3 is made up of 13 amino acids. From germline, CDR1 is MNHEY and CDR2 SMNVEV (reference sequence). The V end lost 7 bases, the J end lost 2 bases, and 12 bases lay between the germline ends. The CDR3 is CASKPDGTYEQYF. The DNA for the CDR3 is TGTGCCAGCAAGCCGGACGGGACCTACGAGCAGTACTTC.

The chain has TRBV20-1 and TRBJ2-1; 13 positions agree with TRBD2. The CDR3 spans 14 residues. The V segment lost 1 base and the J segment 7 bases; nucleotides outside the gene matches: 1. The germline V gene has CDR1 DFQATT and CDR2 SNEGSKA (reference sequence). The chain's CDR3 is CSARGTSGGNEQFF. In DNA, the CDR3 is TGCAGTGCTAGAGGGACTAGCGGGGGTAATGAGCAGTTCTTC.

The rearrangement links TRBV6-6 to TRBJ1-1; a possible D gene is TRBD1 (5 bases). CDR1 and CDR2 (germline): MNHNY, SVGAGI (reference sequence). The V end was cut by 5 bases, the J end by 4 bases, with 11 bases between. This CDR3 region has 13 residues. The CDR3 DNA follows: TGTGCCAGCAGTCCGCCGGGGGTCACTGAAGCTTTCTTT. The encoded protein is CASSPPGVTEAFF.

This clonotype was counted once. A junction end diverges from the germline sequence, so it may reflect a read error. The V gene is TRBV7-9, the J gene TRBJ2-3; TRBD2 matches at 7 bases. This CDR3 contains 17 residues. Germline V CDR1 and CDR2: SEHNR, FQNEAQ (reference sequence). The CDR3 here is CASSQRGAGAIGDAQYF. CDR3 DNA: TGTGCCAGCAGCCAACGGGGTGCGGGAGCAATTGGAGATGCGCAGTATTTT.

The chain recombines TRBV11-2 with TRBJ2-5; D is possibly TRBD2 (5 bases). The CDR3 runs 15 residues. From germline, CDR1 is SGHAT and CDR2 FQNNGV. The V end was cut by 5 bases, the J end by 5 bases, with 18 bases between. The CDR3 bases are TGTGCCAGCAGCCAAAATACTGTGAGAGGGGAGACCCAGTACTTC. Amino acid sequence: CASSQNTVRGETQYF.

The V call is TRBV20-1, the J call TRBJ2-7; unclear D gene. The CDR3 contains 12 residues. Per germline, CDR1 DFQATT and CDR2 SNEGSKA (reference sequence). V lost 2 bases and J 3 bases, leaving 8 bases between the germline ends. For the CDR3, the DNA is TGCAGTGCTAGATCAGACGACTACGAGCAGTACTTC. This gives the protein CSARSDDYEQYF.

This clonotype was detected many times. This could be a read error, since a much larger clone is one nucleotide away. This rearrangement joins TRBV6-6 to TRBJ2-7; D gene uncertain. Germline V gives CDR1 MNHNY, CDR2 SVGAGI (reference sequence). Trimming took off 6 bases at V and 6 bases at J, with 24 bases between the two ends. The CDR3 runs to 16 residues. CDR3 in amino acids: CASSPARGGGSGEQYF. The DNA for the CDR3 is TGTGCCAGCAGCCCCGCCCGTGGCGGTGGCTCGGGCGAGCAGTACTTC.

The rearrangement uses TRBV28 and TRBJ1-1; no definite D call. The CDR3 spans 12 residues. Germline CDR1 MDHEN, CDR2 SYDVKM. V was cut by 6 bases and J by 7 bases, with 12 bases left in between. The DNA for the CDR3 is TGTGCCAGCAGGAGAGGGTACGTTGAAGCTTTCTTT. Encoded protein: CASRRGYVEAFF.

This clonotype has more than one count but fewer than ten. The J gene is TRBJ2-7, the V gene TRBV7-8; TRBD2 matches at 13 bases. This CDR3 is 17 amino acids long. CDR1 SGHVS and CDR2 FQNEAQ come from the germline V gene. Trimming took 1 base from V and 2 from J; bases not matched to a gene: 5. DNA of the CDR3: TGTGCCAGCAGCTTAGGACTAGCGGGAGGAGTAACCTACGAGCAGTACTTC. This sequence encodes CASSLGLAGGVTYEQYF.

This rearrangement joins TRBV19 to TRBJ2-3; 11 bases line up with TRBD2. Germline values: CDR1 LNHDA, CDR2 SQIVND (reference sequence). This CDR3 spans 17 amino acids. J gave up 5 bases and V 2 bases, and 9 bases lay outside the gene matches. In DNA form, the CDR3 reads TGTGCCAGTAGTATAAAGCGGCTAGCGGGGGGCATAGATACGCAGTATTTT. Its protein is CASSIKRLAGGIDTQYF.

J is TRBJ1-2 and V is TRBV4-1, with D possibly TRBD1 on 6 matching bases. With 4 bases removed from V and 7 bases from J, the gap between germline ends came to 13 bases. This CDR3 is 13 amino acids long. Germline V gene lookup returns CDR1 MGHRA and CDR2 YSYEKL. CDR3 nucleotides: TGCGCCAGCAGCCGCAACAGGGATTCTGGCTACACCTTC. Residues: CASSRNRDSGYTF.

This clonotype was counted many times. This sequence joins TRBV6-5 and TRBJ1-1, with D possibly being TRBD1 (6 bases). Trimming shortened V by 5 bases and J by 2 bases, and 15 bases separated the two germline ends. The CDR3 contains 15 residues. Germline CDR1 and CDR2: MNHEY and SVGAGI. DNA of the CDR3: TGTGCCAGCAGTCCCCCTGGGACATTCAACACTGAAGCTTTCTTT. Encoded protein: CASSPPGTFNTEAFF.

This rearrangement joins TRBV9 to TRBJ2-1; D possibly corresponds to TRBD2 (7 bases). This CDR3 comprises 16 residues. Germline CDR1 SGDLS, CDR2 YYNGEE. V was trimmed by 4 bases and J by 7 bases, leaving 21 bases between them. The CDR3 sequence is CASSPVGGALGNEQFF. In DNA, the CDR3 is TGTGCCAGCAGCCCAGTGGGGGGGGCCCTAGGTAATGAGCAGTTCTTC.

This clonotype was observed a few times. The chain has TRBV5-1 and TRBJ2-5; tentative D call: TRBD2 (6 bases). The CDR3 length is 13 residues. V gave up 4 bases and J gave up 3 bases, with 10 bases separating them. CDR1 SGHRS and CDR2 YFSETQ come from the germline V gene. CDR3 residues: CASSTGLKETQYF. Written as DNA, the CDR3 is TGCGCCAGCAGCACGGGACTTAAAGAGACCCAGTACTTC.

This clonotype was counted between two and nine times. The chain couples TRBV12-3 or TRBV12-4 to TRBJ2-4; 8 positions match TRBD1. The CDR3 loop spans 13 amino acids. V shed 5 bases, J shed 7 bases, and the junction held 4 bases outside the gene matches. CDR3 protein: CASSRTGRNIQYF. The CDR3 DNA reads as TGTGCCAGCAGTAGGACAGGGCGTAACATTCAGTACTTC.

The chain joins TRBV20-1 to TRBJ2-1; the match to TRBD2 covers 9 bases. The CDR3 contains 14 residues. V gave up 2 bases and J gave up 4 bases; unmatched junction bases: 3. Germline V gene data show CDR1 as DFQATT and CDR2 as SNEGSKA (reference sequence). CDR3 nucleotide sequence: TGCAGTGCTAGAAGACTAGCGGTTTACAATGAGCAGTTCTTC. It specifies CSARRLAVYNEQFF.

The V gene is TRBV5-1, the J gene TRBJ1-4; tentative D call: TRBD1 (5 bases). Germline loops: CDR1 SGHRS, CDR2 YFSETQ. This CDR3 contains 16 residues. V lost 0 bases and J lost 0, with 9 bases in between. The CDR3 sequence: CASSLALGPTNEKLFF. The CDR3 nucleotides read TGCGCCAGCAGCTTGGCTCTGGGACCAACTAATGAAAAACTGTTTTTT.

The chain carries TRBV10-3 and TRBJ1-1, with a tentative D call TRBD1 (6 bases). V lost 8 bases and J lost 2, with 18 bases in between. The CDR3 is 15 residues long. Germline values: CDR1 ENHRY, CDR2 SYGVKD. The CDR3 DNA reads TGTGCCATCTCGGGACAAAACCTATTAAACACTGAAGCTTTCTTT. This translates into CAISGQNLLNTEAFF.

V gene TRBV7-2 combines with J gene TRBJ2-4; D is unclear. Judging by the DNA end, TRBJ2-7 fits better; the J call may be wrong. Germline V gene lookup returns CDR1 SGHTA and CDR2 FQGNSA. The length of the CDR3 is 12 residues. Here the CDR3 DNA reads TGTGCCAGCAGCCGGCAAGTCTACGAGCAGTACTTC. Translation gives CASSRQVYEQYF.

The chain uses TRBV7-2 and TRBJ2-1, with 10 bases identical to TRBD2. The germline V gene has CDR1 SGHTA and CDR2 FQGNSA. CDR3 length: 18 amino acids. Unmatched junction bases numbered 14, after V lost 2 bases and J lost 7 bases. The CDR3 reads CASSLLLAGAVGSNEQFF. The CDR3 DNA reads TGTGCCAGCAGCTTACTCCTAGCGGGAGCAGTGGGTAGTAATGAGCAGTTCTTC. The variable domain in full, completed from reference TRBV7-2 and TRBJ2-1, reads GAGVSQSPSNKVTEKGKDVELRCDPISGHTALYWYRQSLGQGLEFLIYFQGNSAPDKSGLPSDRFSAERTGGSVSTLTIQRTQQEDSAVYLCASSLLLAGAVGSNEQFFGPGTRLTVL.

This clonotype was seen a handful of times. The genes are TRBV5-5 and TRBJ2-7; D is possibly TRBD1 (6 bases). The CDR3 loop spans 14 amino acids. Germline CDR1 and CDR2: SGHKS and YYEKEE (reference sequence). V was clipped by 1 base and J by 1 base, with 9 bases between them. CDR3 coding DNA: TGTGCCAGCAGCTTGCCGGGACATTCCTACGAGCAGTACTTC. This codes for CASSLPGHSYEQYF.

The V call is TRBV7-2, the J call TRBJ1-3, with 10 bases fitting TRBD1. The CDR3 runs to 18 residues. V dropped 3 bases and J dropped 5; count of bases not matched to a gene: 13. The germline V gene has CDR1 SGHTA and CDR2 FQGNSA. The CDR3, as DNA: TGTGCCAGCAGCTTTTTCGGGACAGGGGCGAATCTAAGAAACACCATATATTTT. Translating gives CASSFFGTGANLRNTIYF.

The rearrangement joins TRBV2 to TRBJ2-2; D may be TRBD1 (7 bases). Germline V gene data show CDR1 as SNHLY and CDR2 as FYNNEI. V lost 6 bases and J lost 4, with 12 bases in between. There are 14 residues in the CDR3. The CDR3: CASSGGQITGELFF. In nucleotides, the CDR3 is TGTGCCAGCAGCGGGGGACAGATCACCGGGGAGCTGTTTTTT.

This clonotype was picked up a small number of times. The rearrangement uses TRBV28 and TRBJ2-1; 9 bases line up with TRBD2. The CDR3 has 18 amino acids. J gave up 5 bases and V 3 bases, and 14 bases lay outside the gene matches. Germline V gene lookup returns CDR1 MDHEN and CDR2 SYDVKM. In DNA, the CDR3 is TGTGCCAGCAGTTTTAGGGCTAGCGGGATTATAGGGCACAATGAGCAGTTCTTC. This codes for CASSFRASGIIGHNEQFF.

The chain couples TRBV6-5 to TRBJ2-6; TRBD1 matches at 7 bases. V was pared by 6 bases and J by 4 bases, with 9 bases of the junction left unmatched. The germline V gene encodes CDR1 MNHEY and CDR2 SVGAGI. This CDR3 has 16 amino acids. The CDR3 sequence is CASRGRQGSGANVLTF. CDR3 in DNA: TGTGCCAGCAGGGGTAGACAGGGTTCGGGGGCCAACGTCCTGACTTTC.

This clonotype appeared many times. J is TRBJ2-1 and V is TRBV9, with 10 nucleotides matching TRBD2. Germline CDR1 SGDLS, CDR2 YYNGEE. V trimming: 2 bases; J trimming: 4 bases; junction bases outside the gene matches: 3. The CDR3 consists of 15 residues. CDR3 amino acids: CASSVRLAGYNEQFF. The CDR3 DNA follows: TGTGCCAGCAGCGTGCGACTAGCGGGTTACAATGAGCAGTTCTTC.